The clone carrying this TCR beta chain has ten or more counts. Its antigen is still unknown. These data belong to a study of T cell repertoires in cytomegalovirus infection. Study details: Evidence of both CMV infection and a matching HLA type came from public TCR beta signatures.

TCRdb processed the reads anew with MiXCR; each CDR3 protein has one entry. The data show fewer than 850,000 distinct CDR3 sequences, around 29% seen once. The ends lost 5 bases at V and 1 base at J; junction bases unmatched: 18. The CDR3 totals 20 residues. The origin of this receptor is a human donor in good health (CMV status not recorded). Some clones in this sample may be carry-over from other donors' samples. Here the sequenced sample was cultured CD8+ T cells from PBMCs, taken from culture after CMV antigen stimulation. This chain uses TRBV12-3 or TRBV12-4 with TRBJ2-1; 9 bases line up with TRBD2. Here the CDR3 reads CASSPGLASMGSQSYNEQFF. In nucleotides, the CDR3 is TGTGCCAGCAGTCCAGGACTAGCGTCTATGGGGTCCCAATCCTACAATGAGCAGTTCTTC.